This TCR beta chain was identified during a study of tumor-infiltrating lymphocytes in primary liver carcinoma. In the study overall: Those enrolled were patients of both sexes, who were aged 30 to 69 years. Study results and limitations: Samples were bulk unsorted, so CD4+ and CD8+ repertoires were not compared.

The template, 500 ng total RNA, yielded TCR beta cDNA made with a constant-region primer. Modified slightly, ARM-PCR produced TCR beta libraries over three nested multiplex PCR rounds. The opening two PCR rounds, approximately 10 cycles each, paired TRBV1-TRBV30 forward primers with a C-beta reverse primer. Via MiXCR, TCRdb re-called the multiplex PCR reads, giving one row per CDR3 protein. The profile covers about 200,000 distinct CDR3 sequences, with about 65% appearing a single time and about 7.1% taken by the ten largest. Ten or more counts support this clonotype. The antigen remains undetermined. Looked up from germline, CDR1 is SGHRS and CDR2 is YFSETQ. This CDR3 region has 16 residues. With 3 bases clipped from V and 4 bases from J, the junction kept 7 bases outside the gene matches. RNA isolated from unsorted whole blood supplied the blood RNA, with germline DNA also extracted.

The chain has TRBV5-1 and TRBJ2-6, with 7 bases matching TRBD2. The source is a woman aged 60-70 years with primary liver carcinoma and hepatitis B virus infection. Sequencing used peripheral blood. CDR3 bases: TGCGCCAGCAGCTCCCGGACTAGTATCGGGGCCAACGTCCTGACTTTC. It codes for CASSSRTSIGANVLTF.